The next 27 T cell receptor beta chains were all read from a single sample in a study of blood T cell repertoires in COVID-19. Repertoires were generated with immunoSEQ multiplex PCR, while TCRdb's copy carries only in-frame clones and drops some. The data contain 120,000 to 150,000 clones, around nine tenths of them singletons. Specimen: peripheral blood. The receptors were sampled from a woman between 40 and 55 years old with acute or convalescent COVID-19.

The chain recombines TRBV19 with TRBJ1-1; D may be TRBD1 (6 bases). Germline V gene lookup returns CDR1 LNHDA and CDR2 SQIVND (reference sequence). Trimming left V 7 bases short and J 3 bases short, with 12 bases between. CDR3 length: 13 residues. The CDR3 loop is CASIGRGHTEAFF. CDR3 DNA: TGTGCCAGTATCGGCAGGGGTCACACTGAAGCTTTCTTT.

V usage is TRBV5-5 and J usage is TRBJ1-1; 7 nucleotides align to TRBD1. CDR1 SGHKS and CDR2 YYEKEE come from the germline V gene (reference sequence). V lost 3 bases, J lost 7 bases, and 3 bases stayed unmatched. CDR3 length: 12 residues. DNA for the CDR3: TGTGCCAGCAGCTGGGGACAGAATGAAGCTTTCTTT. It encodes CASSWGQNEAFF.

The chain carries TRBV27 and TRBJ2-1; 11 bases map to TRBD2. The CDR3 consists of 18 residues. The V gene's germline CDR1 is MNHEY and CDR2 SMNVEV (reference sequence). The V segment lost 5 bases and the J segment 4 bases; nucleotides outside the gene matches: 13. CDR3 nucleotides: TGTGCCAGCAGTCCTTCTCCCTTAGCGGGGGGGGAGTACAATGAGCAGTTCTTC. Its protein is CASSPSPLAGGEYNEQFF.

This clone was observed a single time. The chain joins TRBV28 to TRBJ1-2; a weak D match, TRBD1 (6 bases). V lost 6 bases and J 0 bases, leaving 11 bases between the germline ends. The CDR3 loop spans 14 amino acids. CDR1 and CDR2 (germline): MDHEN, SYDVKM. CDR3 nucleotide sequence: TGTGCCAGCAGGGGGACACAAGCTAACTATGGCTACACCTTC. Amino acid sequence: CASRGTQANYGYTF.

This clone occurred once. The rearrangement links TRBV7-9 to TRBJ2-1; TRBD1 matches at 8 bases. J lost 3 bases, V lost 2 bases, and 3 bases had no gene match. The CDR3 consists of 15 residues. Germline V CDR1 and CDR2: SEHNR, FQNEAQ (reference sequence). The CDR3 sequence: CASSLPGTGYNEQFF. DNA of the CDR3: TGTGCCAGCAGCTTACCGGGGACAGGCTACAATGAGCAGTTCTTC. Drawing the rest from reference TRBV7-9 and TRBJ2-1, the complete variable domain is DTGVSQNPRHKITKRGQNVTFRCDPISEHNRLYWYRQTLGQGPEFLTYFQNEAQLEKSRLLSDRFSAERPKGSFSTLEIQRTEQGDSAMYLCASSLPGTGYNEQFFGPGTRLTVL.

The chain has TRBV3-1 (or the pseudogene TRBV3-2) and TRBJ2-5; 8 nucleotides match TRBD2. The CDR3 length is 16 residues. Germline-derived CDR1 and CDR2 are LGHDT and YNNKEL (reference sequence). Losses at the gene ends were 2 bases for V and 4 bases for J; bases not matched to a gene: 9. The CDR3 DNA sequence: TGTGCCAGCAGCCAACTGGGCGGGGGGCTCCGAGAGACCCAGTACTTC. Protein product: CASSQLGGGLRETQYF.

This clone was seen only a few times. The DNA for the CDR3 is TGTGCCAGCAGTTACGGGATAGATAGGCAGGGAGCTTTCTTT. Protein product: CASSYGIDRQGAFF. V and J are TRBV6-5 and TRBJ1-1; D is possibly TRBD1 (5 bases). Germline V gene lookup returns CDR1 MNHEY and CDR2 SVGAGI. This CDR3 has 14 amino acids. V lost 2 bases and J 10 bases, leaving 17 bases between the germline ends.

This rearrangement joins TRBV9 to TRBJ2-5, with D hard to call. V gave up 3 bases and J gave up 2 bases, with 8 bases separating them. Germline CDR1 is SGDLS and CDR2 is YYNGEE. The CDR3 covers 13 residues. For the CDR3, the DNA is TGTGCCAGCAGCGGTAGTTTGCAAGAGACCCAGTACTTC. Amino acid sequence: CASSGSLQETQYF.

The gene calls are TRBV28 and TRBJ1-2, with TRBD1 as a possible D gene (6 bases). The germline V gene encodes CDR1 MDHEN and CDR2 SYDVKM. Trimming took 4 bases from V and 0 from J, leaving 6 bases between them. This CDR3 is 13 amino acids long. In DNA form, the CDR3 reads TGTGCCAGCAGTTGGACAGCTAACTATGGCTACACCTTC. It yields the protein CASSWTANYGYTF.

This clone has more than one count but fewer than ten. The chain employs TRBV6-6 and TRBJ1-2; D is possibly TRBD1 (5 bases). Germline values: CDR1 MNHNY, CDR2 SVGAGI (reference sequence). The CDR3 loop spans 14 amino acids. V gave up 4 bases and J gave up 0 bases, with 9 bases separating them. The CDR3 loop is CASSSTTANYGYTF. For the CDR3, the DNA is TGTGCCAGCAGTTCCACGACAGCTAACTATGGCTACACCTTC.

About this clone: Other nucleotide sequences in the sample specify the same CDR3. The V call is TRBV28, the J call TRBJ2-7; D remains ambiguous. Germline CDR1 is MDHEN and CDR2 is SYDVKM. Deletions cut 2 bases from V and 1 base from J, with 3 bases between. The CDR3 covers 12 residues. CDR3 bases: TGTGCCAGCAGTTTAGAGTCCTACGAGCAGTACTTC. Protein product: CASSLESYEQYF.

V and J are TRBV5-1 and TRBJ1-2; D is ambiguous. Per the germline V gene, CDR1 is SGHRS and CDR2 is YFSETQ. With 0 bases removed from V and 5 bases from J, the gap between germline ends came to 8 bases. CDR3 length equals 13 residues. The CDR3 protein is CASSLDSKYGYTF. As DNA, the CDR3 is TGCGCCAGCAGCTTGGACAGCAAGTATGGCTACACCTTC.

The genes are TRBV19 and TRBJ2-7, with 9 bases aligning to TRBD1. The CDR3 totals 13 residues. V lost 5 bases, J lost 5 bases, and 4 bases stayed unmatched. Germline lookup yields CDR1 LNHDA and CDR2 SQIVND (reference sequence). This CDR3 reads CASSDRQGDEQYF. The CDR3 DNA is TGTGCCAGTAGTGATCGACAGGGGGACGAGCAGTACTTC.

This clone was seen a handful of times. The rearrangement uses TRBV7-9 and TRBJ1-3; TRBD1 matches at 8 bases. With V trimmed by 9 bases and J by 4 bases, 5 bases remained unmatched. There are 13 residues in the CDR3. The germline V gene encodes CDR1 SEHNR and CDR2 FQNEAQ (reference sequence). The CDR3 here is CARQGVGGNTIYF. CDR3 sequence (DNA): TGTGCCAGACAGGGGGTAGGAGGAAACACCATATATTTT.

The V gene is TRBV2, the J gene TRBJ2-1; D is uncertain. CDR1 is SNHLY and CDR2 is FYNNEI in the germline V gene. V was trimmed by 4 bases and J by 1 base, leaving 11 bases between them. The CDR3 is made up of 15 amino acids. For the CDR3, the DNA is TGTGCCAGCAGTGGCCGCCTAGAATCCTACAATGAGCAGTTCTTC. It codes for CASSGRLESYNEQFF.

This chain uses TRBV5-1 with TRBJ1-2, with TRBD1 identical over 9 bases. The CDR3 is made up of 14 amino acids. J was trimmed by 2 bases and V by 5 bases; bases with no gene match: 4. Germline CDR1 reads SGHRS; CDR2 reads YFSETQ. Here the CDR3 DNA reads TGCGCCAGCAGAAGGGGGACAGGGAACTATGGCTACACCTTC. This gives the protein CASRRGTGNYGYTF.

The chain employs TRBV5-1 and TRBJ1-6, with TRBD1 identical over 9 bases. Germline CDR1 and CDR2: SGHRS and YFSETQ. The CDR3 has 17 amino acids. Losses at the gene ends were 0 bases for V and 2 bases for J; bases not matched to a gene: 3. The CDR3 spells CASSLAGTGTYNSPLHF. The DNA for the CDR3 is TGCGCCAGCAGCTTGGCCGGGACAGGGACCTATAATTCACCCCTCCACTTT.

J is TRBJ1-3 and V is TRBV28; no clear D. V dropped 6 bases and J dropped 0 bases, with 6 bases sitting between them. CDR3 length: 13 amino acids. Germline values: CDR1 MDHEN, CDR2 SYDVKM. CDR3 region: CASRVSSGNTIYF. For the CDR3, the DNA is TGTGCCAGCAGAGTGAGCTCTGGAAACACCATATATTTT. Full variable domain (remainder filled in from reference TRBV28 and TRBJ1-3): DVKVTQSSRYLVKRTGEKVFLECVQDMDHENMFWYRQDPGLGLRLIYFSYDVKMKEKGDIPEGYSVSREKKERFSLILESASTNQTSMYLCASRVSSGNTIYFGEGSWLTVV.

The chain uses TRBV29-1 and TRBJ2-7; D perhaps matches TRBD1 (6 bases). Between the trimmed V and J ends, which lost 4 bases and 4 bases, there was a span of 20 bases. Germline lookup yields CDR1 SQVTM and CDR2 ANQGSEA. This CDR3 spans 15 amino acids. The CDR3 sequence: CSVVDPWTETYEQYF. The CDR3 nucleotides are TGCAGCGTTGTGGACCCTTGGACAGAGACATACGAGCAGTACTTC.

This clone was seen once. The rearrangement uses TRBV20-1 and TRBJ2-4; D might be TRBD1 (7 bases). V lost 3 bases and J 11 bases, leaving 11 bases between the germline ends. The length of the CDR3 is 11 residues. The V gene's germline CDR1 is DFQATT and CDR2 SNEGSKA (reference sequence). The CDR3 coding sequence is TGCAGTGCTAGTCAGGGGGGCTTTCAGTACTTC. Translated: CSASQGGFQYF.

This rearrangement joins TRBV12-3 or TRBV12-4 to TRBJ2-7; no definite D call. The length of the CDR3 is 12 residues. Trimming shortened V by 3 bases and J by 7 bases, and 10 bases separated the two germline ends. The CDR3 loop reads CASSFFPGEQYF. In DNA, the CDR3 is TGTGCCAGCAGTTTCTTCCCGGGTGAGCAGTACTTC.

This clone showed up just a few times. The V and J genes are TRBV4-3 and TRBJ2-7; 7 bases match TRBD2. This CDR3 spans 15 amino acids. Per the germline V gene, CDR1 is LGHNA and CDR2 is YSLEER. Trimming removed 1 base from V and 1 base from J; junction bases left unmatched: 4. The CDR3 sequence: CASSQVREASYEQYF. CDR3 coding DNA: TGCGCCAGCAGCCAAGTCCGGGAGGCGTCCTACGAGCAGTACTTC.

CDR3 residues: CASSEGRGPYGYTF. CDR3 nucleotide sequence: TGTGCCAGCAGTGAAGGGAGGGGGCCCTATGGCTACACCTTC. The rearrangement links TRBV2 to TRBJ1-2; 7 bases are a match to TRBD1. V gave up 1 base and J gave up 4 bases; unmatched junction bases: 3. Germline V gene data show CDR1 as SNHLY and CDR2 as FYNNEI. The CDR3 is 14 residues long.

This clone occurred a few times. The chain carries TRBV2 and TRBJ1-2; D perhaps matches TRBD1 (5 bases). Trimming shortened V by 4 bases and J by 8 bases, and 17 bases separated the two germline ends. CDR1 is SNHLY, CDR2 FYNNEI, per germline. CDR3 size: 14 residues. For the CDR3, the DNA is TGTGCCAGCAGTGGGGGACGGGGGGTGGAAGGCTACACCTTC. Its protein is CASSGGRGVEGYTF. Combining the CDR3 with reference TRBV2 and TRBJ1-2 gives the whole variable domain EPEVTQTPSHQVTQMGQEVILRCVPISNHLYFYWYRQILGQKVEFLVSFYNNEISEKSEIFDDQFSVERPDGSNFTLKIRSTKLEDSAMYFCASSGGRGVEGYTFGSGTRLTVV.

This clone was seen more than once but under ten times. The CDR3 protein is CASSRTGGNDQPQHF. CDR3 DNA: TGCGCCAGCAGCCGTACGGGGGGGAACGACCAGCCCCAGCATTTT. The chain employs TRBV4-3 and TRBJ1-5, with D perhaps TRBD1 (5 bases). The CDR3 has 15 residues. The V and J ends lost 4 bases and 7 bases respectively, with 17 bases between them. From germline, CDR1 is LGHNA and CDR2 YSLEER.

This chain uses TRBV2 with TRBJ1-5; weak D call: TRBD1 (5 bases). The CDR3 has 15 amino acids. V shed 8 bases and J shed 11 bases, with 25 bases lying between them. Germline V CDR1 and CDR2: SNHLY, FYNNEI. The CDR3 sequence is CASCGWASRSGAQHF. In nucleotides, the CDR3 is TGTGCCAGCTGTGGATGGGCCAGCCGATCGGGGGCCCAGCATTTT.

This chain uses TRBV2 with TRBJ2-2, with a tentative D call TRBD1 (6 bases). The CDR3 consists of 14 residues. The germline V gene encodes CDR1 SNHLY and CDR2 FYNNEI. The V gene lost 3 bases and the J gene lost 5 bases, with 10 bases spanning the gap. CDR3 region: CASSDGRGTGELFF. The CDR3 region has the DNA TGTGCCAGCAGTGACGGCAGGGGTACCGGGGAGCTGTTTTTT.